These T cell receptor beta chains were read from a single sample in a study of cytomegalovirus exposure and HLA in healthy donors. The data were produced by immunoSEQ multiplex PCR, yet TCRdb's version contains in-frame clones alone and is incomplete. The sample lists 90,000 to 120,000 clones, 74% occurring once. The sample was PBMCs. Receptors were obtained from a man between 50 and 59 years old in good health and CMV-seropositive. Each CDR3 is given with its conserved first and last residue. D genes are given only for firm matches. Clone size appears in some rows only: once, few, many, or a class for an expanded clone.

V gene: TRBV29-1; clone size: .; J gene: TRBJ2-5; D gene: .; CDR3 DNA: TGCAGCGCCGCCGGGGACACCCTTCAAGAGACCCAGTACTTC; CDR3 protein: CSAAGDTLQETQYF
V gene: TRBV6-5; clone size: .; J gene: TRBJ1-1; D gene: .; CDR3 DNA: TGTGCCAGCAGTTACTCCCCGGGGAACACTGAAGCTTTCTTT; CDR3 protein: CASSYSPGNTEAFF
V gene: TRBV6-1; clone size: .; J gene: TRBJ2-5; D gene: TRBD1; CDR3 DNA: TGTGCCAGCAGTGAGGGGGTGGGACAGGGACAAGAGACCCAGTACTTC; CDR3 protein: CASSEGVGQGQETQYF
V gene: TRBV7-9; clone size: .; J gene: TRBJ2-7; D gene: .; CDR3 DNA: TGTGCCAGCAGCTCAGATCAATACGAGCAGTACTTC; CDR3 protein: CASSSDQYEQYF
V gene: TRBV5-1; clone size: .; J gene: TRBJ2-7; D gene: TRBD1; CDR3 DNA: TGCGCCAGCAGCTTGGGAGGGGGCGAGGGCGAGCAGTACTTC; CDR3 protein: CASSLGGGEGEQYF
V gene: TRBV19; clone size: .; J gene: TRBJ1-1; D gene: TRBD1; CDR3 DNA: TGTGCCAGTAGGGACAGGCTTTTCACTGAAGCTTTCTTT; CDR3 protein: CASRDRLFTEAFF
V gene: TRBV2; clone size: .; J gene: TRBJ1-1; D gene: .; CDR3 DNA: TGTGCCAGCAGGCCCGACGGAGCGAACACTGAAGCTTTCTTT; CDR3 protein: CASRPDGANTEAFF
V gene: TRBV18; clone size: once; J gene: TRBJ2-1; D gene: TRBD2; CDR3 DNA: TGTGCCAGCTCACCACCGGGGGGACTACCCTACAATGAGCAGTTCTTC; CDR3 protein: CASSPPGGLPYNEQFF
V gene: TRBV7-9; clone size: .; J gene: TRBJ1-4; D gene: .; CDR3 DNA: TGTGCCAGCAGCTTCAGGGGATCTGATGAAAAACTGTTTTTT; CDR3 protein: CASSFRGSDEKLFF
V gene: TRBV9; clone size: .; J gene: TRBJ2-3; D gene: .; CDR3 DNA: TGTGCCAGCAGCGACCGGGTTGGCGGCCTCACAGATACGCAGTATTTT; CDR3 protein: CASSDRVGGLTDTQYF
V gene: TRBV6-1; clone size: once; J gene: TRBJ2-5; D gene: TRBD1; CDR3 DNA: TGTGCCAGCACTCGCGGCAGGGGGCAAGAGACCCAGTACTTC; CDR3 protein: CASTRGRGQETQYF
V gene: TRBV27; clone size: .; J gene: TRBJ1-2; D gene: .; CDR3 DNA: TGTGCCAGCAGTTTTGGGGGGGCGGTCTATGGCTACACCTTC; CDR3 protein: CASSFGGAVYGYTF
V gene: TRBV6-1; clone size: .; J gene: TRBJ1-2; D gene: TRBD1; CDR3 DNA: TGTGCCAGCAGTGCTTGGACAGGGAGGGATGGCCACACCTTC; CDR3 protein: CASSAWTGRDGHTF
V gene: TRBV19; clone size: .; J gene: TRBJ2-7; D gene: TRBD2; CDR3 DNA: TGTGCCAGTAGTATAGGAGGCCAACTAGCGGCGGACGAGCAGTACTTC; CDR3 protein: CASSIGGQLAADEQYF
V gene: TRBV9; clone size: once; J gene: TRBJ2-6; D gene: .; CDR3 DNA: TGTGCCAGCAGCGTAGGACTAGGTAGCTCTGGGGCCAACGTCCTGACTTTC; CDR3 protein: CASSVGLGSSGANVLTF
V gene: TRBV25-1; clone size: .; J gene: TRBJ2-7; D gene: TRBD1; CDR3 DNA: TGTGCCAGCAGTGACCCGGGACAGGGGGCCGAAGAGCAGTACTTC; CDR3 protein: CASSDPGQGAEEQYF
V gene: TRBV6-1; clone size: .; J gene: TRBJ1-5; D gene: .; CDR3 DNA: TGTGCCAGCAGTGCAGGGGTGGGCCAGCCCCAGCATTTT; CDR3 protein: CASSAGVGQPQHF
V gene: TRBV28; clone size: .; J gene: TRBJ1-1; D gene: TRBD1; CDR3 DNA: TGTGCCACCCTTCGGACCCTAGGACAGGCCCATGAAGCTTTCTTT; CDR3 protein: CATLRTLGQAHEAFF
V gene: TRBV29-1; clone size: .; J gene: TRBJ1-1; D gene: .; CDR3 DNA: TGCAGCGTTGACCGACAGGTCACTGAAGCTTTCTTT; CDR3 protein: CSVDRQVTEAFF
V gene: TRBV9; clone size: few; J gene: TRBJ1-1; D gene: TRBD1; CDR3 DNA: TGTGCCAGCAGCCCAGAGACAGGGAGTTTCCGAGGCACTGAAGCTTTCTTT; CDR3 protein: CASSPETGSFRGTEAFF
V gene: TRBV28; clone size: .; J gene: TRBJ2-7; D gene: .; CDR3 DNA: TGTGCCAGCAATAGTAGGAGCCGAGGGTTATACGAGCAGTACTTC; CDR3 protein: CASNSRSRGLYEQYF
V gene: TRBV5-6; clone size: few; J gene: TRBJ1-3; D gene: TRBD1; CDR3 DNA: TGTGCCAGCCGGAACGAGGGGGGACAGGGGGCGAAGTCTGGAAACACCATATATTTT; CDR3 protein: CASRNEGGQGAKSGNTIYF
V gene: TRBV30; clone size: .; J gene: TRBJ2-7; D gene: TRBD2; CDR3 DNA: TGTGCCTGGAGCCTAAGACTAGCGGGGCTAACCTACGAGCAGTACTTC; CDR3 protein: CAWSLRLAGLTYEQYF
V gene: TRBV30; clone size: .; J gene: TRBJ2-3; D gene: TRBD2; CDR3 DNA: TGTGCCTGGAGTCGCCTCGAACTAGCGGGAGGTACTACCACAGATACGCAGTATTTT; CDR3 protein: CAWSRLELAGGTTTDTQYF
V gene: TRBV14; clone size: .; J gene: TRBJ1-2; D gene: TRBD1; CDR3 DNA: TGTGCCAGCAGCCACAGGGGGCGAGATGGCTACACCTTC; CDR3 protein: CASSHRGRDGYTF
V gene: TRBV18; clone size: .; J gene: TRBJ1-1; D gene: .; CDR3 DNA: TGTGCCAGCTCACTGGAGGGCTCCATGAAAGCTTTCTTT; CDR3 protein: CASSLEGSMKAFF
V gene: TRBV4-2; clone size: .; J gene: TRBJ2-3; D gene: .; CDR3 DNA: TGTGCCAGCAGCCCCGGGGGTCCCTTAGGCACAGATACGCAGTATTTT; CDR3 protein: CASSPGGPLGTDTQYF
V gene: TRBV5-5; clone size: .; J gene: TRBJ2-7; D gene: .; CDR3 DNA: TGTGCCAGCAGCTTGCAGGGGTCCGAGCAGTACTTC; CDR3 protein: CASSLQGSEQYF
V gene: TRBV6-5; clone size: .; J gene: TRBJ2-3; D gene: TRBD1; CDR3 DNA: TGTGCCAGCAGTACCACAGGGGGAGATACGCAGTATTTT; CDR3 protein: CASSTTGGDTQYF
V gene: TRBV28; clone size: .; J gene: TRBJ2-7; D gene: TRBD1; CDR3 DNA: TGTGCCATTAATAGGGGCGGGACAGGGAACCACGAGCAGTACTTC; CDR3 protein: CAINRGGTGNHEQYF
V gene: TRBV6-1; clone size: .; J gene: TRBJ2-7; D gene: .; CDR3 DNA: TGTGCCAGCAGTGGGCCCAGGGGACCCTCGGGCGAGCAGTACTTC; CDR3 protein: CASSGPRGPSGEQYF
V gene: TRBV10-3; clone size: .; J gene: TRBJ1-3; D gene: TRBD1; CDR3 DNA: TGTGCCATCAGTGAGTTCCGGGACAGGGATTCGGAAGGAAACACCATATATTTT; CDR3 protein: CAISEFRDRDSEGNTIYF
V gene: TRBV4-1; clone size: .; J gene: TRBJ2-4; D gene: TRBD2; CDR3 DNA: TGCGCCAGCGGCCAAGTTACTGCCGGACTAGTAGAAGCCAAAAACATTCAGTACTTC; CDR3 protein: CASGQVTAGLVEAKNIQYF
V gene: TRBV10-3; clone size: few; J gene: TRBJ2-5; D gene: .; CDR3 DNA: TGTGCCATCAAGAGACAGGGAGGTTCCAGAGGGGAGACCCAGTACTTC; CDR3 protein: CAIKRQGGSRGETQYF
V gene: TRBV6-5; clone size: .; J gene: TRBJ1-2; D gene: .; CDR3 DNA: TGTGCCAGCTTTCAAAAGGGGAATGGCTACACCTTC; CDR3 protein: CASFQKGNGYTF
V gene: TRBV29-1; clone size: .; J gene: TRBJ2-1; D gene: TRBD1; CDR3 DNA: TGCAGCGTTGACGGCAGGGGGTCCGGCAATGAGCAGTTCTTC; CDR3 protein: CSVDGRGSGNEQFF
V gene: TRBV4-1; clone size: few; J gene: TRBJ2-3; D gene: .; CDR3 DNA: TGCGCCAGCAGCCAAGAACCCCCTAGCGCGTGGGGCACAGATACGCAGTATTTT; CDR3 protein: CASSQEPPSAWGTDTQYF
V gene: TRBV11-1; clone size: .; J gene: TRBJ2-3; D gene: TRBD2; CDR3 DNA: TGTGCCAGCAGCTTGACTAGCGGGATCCCAGATACGCAGTATTTT; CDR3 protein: CASSLTSGIPDTQYF
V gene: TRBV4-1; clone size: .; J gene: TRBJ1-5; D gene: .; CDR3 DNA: TGCGCCAGCAGCCATCGCTCCGGGACTGCGGACCTCGGAAGCAATCAGCCCCAGCATTTT; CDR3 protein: CASSHRSGTADLGSNQPQHF
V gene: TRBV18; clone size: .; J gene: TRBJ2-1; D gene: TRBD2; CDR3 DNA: TGTGCCAGCTCACCACCTAAACTAGCGGGGGGGTACAATGAGCAGTTCTTC; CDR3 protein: CASSPPKLAGGYNEQFF
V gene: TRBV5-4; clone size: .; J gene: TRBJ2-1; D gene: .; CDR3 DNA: TGTGCCAGCAGCTTGGGAGGGTACAATGAGCAGTTCTTC; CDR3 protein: CASSLGGYNEQFF
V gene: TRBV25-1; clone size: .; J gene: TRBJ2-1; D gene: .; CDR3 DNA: TGTGCCAGCAGTCATACCAGGATAAGCTCCTACAATGAGCAGTTCTTC; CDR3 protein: CASSHTRISSYNEQFF
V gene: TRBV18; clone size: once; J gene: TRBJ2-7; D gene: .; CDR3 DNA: TGTGCCAGCGCACCGAGACAGAGCTCCTACGAGCAGTACTTC; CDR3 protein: CASAPRQSSYEQYF
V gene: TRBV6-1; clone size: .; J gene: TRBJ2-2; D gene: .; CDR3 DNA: TGTGCCAGCAGTGAAAACAGGGCGGGAGCCCTCATAGGCGGGGAGCTGTTTTTT; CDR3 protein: CASSENRAGALIGGELFF
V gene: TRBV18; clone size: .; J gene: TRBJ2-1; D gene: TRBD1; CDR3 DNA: TGTGCCAGCTCACACCGGGACAGGGATGAGCAGTTCTTC; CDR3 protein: CASSHRDRDEQFF
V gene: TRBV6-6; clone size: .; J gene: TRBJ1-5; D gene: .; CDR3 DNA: TGTGCCAGCAGTGTGGCAGTTCATCAGCCCCAGCATTTT; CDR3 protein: CASSVAVHQPQHF
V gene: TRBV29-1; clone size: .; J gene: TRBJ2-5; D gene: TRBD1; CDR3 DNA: TGCAGCGTTGAAAGGGGGCGAAAAGAGACCCAGTACTTC; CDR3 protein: CSVERGRKETQYF